What follows are 2 T cell receptor beta chains derived from one specimen sequenced in a study of blood T cell repertoires in COVID-19. Here immunoSEQ multiplex PCR was the method, and the copy in TCRdb shows in-frame clones only, minus some. The sample holds 450,000 or so clones, roughly 88% seen once. The sequencing sample was made of PBMCs or T cells enriched from blood (not recorded which). Receptors were obtained from a young man who had recovered from COVID-19.

This chain links TRBV24-1 with TRBJ2-7, with 8 nucleotides matching TRBD1. The CDR3 is 15 residues long. Germline CDR1 is KGHDR and CDR2 is SFDVKD. Trimming cost V 8 bases and J 1 base; bases outside gene matches: 9. In nucleotides, the CDR3 is TGTGCCACCAAGGAAAGGCAGGGGGCTTCCTACGAGCAGTACTTC. This sequence encodes CATKERQGASYEQYF.

The rearrangement links TRBV5-1 to TRBJ1-1; TRBD1 matches 7 bases. From germline, CDR1 is SGHRS and CDR2 YFSETQ. The CDR3 runs to 13 residues. J was trimmed by 0 bases and V by 7 bases; bases with no gene match: 3. CDR3 bases: TGCGCCAGCCAGACAGGGATGAACACTGAAGCTTTCTTT. Translating gives CASQTGMNTEAFF.